This T cell receptor beta chain was profiled in a study of monozygotic twins with cystic fibrosis. Clones were sequenced by immunoSEQ multiplex PCR, and TCRdb holds only the in-frame ones, with some missing. The sample records approximately 27,000 clones, around nine tenths being singletons. V shed 4 bases, J shed 7 bases, and the junction held 11 bases outside the gene matches. Germline CDR1 reads SGHNT; CDR2 reads YYREEE (reference sequence). CDR3 length: 17 amino acids. Input material: blood. The chain carries TRBV5-4 and TRBJ2-2, with TRBD2 identical over 12 bases. This TCR derives from a girl aged 2 to 10 with cystic fibrosis. CDR3 loop: CASSPPPSGGADGELFF. The CDR3 bases are TGTGCCAGCAGCCCGCCTCCTAGCGGGGGGGCCGACGGGGAGCTGTTTTTT.